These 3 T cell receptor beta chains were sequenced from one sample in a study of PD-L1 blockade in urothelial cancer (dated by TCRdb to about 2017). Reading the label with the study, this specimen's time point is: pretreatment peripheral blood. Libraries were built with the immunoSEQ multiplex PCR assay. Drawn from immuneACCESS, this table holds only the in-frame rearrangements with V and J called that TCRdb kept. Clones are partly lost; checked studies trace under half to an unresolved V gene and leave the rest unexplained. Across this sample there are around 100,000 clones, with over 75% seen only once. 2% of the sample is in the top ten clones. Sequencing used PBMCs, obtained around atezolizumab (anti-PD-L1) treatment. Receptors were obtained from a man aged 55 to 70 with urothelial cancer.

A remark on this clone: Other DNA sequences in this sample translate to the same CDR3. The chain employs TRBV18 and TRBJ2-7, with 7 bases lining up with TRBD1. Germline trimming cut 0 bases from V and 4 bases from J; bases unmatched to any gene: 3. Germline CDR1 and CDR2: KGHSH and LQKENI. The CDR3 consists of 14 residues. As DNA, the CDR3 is TGTGCCAGCTCACCACCGGGACAGACTTACGAGCAGTACTTC. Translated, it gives CASSPPGQTYEQYF.

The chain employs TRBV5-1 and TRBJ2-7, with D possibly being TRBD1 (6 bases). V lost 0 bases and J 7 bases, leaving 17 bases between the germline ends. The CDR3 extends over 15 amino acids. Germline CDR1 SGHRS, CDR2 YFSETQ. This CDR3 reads CASSLVQGSSGEQYF. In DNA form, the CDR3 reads TGCGCCAGCAGCTTGGTACAGGGAAGCTCGGGAGAGCAGTACTTC.

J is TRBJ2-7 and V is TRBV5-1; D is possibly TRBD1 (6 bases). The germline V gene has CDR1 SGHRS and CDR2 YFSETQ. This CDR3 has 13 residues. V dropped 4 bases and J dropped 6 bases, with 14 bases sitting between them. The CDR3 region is CASSPGDSGEQYF. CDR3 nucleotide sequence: TGCGCCAGCAGCCCAGGGGATTCCGGCGAGCAGTACTTC. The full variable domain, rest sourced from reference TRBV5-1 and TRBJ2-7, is KAGVTQTPRYLIKTRGQQVTLSCSPISGHRSVSWYQQTPGQGLQFLFEYFSETQRNKGNFPGRFSGRQFSNSRSEMNVSTLELGDSALYLCASSPGDSGEQYFGPGTRLTVT.